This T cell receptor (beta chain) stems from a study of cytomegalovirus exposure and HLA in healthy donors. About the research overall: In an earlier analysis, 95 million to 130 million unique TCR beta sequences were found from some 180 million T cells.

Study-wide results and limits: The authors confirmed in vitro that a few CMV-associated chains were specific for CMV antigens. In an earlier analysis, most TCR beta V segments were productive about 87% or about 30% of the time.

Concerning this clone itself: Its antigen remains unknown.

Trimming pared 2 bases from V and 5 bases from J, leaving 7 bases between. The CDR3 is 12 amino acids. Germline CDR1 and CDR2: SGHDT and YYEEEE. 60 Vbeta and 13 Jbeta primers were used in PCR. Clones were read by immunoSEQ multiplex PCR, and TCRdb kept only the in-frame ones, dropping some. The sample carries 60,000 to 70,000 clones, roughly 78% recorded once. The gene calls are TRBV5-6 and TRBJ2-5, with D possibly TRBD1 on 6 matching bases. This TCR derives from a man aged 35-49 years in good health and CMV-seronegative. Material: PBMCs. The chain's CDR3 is CASSFTGETQYF. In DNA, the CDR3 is TGTGCCAGCAGCTTTACAGGGGAGACCCAGTACTTC.